Listed below are T cell receptor beta chains from one sample, sequenced in a study of T cells in Graves' hyperthyroidism and ophthalmopathy. TCRdb reprocessed the multiplex PCR reads via MiXCR and lists one record per CDR3 protein. The profile shows some 500,000 distinct CDR3 sequences, roughly 24% of them singletons. The sample comprised blood. The receptors stem from a woman aged 25 to 39 with Graves' ophthalmopathy. Both conserved end residues are part of each CDR3. D genes are given only for firm matches. A row's size may be missing; if present it is once, few, many or a size class.

-,-,TRBJ2-5,TRBV6-1,TGTGCCACCAGTCGGGCAGGGCTCACTCAAGAGACCCAGTACTTC,CATSRAGLTQETQYF
many,TRBD1,TRBJ1-6,TRBV28,TGTGCCAGCAGCTCGGGACAGGGGGATAATTCACCCCTCCACTTT,CASSSGQGDNSPLHF
-,-,TRBJ2-7,TRBV6-1,TGTGCCAGCAGAGGAGGAGGTGACGAGCAGTACTTC,CASRGGGDEQYF
-,TRBD1,TRBJ2-2,TRBV11-2,TGTGCCAGCAGCAGCCGGGACAGGGTCGGGAACACCGGGGAGCTGTTTTTT,CASSSRDRVGNTGELFF
once,-,TRBJ2-5,TRBV7-9,TGTGCCAGCAGCGTAGGGCCGGTCGAAGAGACCCAGTACTTC,CASSVGPVEETQYF
few,TRBD1,TRBJ1-1,TRBV14,TGTGCCAGCAGCCAAGATTTTCGGTGGCAGGGGGCGGCTGAAGCTTTCTTT,CASSQDFRWQGAAEAFF
few,-,TRBJ1-1,TRBV15,TGTGCCACCAGAAGACCGAAGCTAGGGGCCGAAGCTTTCTTT,CATRRPKLGAEAFF
many,-,TRBJ1-4,TRBV19,TGTGCCAGTAATGGTAGAGGGGTTGAAAAACTGTTTTTT,CASNGRGVEKLFF
-,-,TRBJ2-5,TRBV20-1,TGCAGTGCCGATCCGGGACTGCAAGAGACCCAGTACTTC,CSADPGLQETQYF
many,-,TRBJ1-5,TRBV6-2/TRBV6-3,TGTGCCAGCAGTTACTCCCTACTTACAGGCAATCAGCCCCAGCATTTT,CASSYSLLTGNQPQHF
once,-,TRBJ2-5,TRBV20-1,TGCAGTGTCGAGGTCGGGGGTGGAGAGACCCAGTACTTC,CSVEVGGGETQYF
-,-,TRBJ2-7,TRBV4-1,TGCGCCAGCAGCAACCGGGACAAGTCCTACGAGCAGTACTTC,CASSNRDKSYEQYF
many,TRBD1,TRBJ1-2,TRBV11-2,TGTGCCAGCAGCTCCCTGCGGGGGGACAGGGGAGTCGGCTACACCTTC,CASSSLRGDRGVGYTF
-,TRBD2,TRBJ2-2,TRBV6-2/TRBV6-3,TGTGCCAGCAGTACAAGACTAGCGGGAGTGGGTCTGCGGGACACCGGGGAGCTGTTTTTT,CASSTRLAGVGLRDTGELFF
many,-,TRBJ1-2,TRBV12-3/TRBV12-4,TGTGCCAGCAGACGTGCAGCTAACTATGGCTACACCTTC,CASRRAANYGYTF
-,-,TRBJ1-2,TRBV12-3/TRBV12-4,TGTGCCAGCACCTTCCTTGGGCCGGGGGGTGTTACCTATGGCTACACCTTC,CASTFLGPGGVTYGYTF
-,-,TRBJ1-1,TRBV24-1,TGTGCCACCAGACCCGCGGGGGGGGCGAACACTGAAGCTTTCTTT,CATRPAGGANTEAFF
many,TRBD1,TRBJ2-7,TRBV11-3,TGTGCCAGCAGCCTCCGGGACAGGGGAGAATTCGAGCAGTACTTC,CASSLRDRGEFEQYF
many,-,TRBJ1-2,TRBV12-3/TRBV12-4,TGTGCCAGCACCGTCGACAGTCTCCCTTATGGCTACACCTTC,CASTVDSLPYGYTF
few,TRBD2,TRBJ2-7,TRBV12-3/TRBV12-4,TGTGCCAGCAGTGCTCCACGGACTAGCGGGACCTACGAGCAGTACTTC,CASSAPRTSGTYEQYF
-,-,TRBJ2-7,TRBV25-1,TGTGCCAGCAGTGAAATTTTAAACGAGCAGTACTTC,CASSEILNEQYF
-,TRBD1,TRBJ2-7,TRBV12-3/TRBV12-4,TGTGCCAGCACCTCGACAGGGGGGCCCTACGAGCAGTACTTC,CASTSTGGPYEQYF
many,-,TRBJ2-2,TRBV6-5,TGTGCCAGCAGTTACTCGGGGGTCACCGGGGAGCTGTTTTTT,CASSYSGVTGELFF
once,-,TRBJ1-1,TRBV2,TGTGCCAGCAGTGAAAGGGGACCGTCAGTCACTGAAGCTTTCTTT,CASSERGPSVTEAFF
-,-,TRBJ2-6,TRBV28,TGTGCCAGCAGTTTCTCCCGGGGTGCCCCGGGGGCCAACGTCCTGACTTTC,CASSFSRGAPGANVLTF
once,TRBD1,TRBJ2-5,TRBV25-1,TGTGCCAGCAGTGATCGTGGGACAGGGGGTAGTGAGACCCAGTACTTC,CASSDRGTGGSETQYF
-,-,TRBJ1-6,TRBV20-1,TGCAGTGCTAGAGTCCCGGGAAGAGGAAATTCACCCCTCCACTTT,CSARVPGRGNSPLHF
-,-,TRBJ1-1,TRBV10-3,TGTGCCATCAGTGAGTCAACAGGGCCCTCGGACACTGAAGCTTTCTTT,CAISESTGPSDTEAFF
few,TRBD2,TRBJ2-2,TRBV7-9,TGTGCCAGCAGCTCTAGCGGGGGGAGCACCGGGGAGCTGTTTTTT,CASSSSGGSTGELFF
many,TRBD1,TRBJ1-1,TRBV5-1,TGCGCCAGCAGCATCGAGACAGGGGGCCAAGGGAGAGCTTTCTTT,CASSIETGGQGRAFF
-,-,TRBJ2-5,TRBV6-5,TGTGCCAGCAGTTTGATTGGGCAGCCCCAAGAGACCCAGTACTTC,CASSLIGQPQETQYF
few,-,TRBJ2-1,TRBV14,TGTGCCAGCAGCCAAGAAACAAGTTTAAGTTACAATGAGCAGTTCTTC,CASSQETSLSYNEQFF
many,-,TRBJ2-7,TRBV27,TGTGCCAGCAGTAAGACAGATTTTAGCTCCTACGAGCAGTACTTC,CASSKTDFSSYEQYF
many,-,TRBJ2-5,TRBV27,TGTGCCAGCAGTCCGTTGGACAGTCAGCTAGAGACCCAGTACTTC,CASSPLDSQLETQYF
-,TRBD1,TRBJ2-7,TRBV12-3/TRBV12-4,TGTGCCAGCAGTTTAGTCGGGACAGACTCCTACGAGCAGTACTTC,CASSLVGTDSYEQYF
many,-,TRBJ2-3,TRBV7-7,TGTGCTAGCAGCTTAGGAGCGGGCACAGATACGCAGTATTTT,CASSLGAGTDTQYF
many,-,TRBJ2-7,TRBV29-1,TGCAGCGTTGGGGGGGACGAGCAGTACTTC,CSVGGDEQYF
many,-,TRBJ2-7,TRBV29-1,TGCAGCGTTTTGTTAAAACATTCTCCCTACGAGCAGTACTTC,CSVLLKHSPYEQYF
many,TRBD1,TRBJ1-1,TRBV6-1,TGTGCCAGCAGTGTACGGGACAGGGGTTCGTACACTGAAGCTTTCTTT,CASSVRDRGSYTEAFF
many,TRBD1,TRBJ2-5,TRBV19,TGTGCCAGTAGTATAGCTTACAGGGGGCAAGAGACCCAGTACTTC,CASSIAYRGQETQYF
-,TRBD1,TRBJ1-2,TRBV6-2/TRBV6-3,TGTGCCAGCAGGCGGCGGACAGGGTATGGCTACACCTTC,CASRRRTGYGYTF
few,-,TRBJ2-7,TRBV15,TGTGCCACCAGCAGAGATCAACAGGGAGGGGGCGAGCAGTACTTC,CATSRDQQGGGEQYF
many,-,TRBJ1-1,TRBV6-5,TGTGCCAGCAGCTCGGGACATTACGCTTTCTTT,CASSSGHYAFF
many,-,TRBJ1-1,TRBV6-5,TGTGCCAGCAGTTACTCGGGCAGGCCAATGGCGGAAGCTTTCTTT,CASSYSGRPMAEAFF
many,-,TRBJ2-2,TRBV27,TGTGCCAGCAGTTTTACGGGACCCTTCACCGGGGAGCTGTTTTTT,CASSFTGPFTGELFF
-,-,TRBJ2-5,TRBV6-1,TGTGCCAGCAGTGAAGGAGGGGCCCAAGAGACCCAGTACTTC,CASSEGGAQETQYF
-,TRBD2,TRBJ2-7,TRBV28,TGTGCCAGCAGTTTGGCTAGCGGGAAGACGGTCTCCTACGAGCAGTACTTC,CASSLASGKTVSYEQYF
many,-,TRBJ1-1,TRBV6-1,TGTGCCAGCCGGGGCAGCATGAACACTGAAGCTTTCTTT,CASRGSMNTEAFF
few,-,TRBJ2-7,TRBV5-1,TGCGCCAGCAGCTTGTCCGCAGGGGAGGCATACGAGCAGTACTTC,CASSLSAGEAYEQYF
-,-,TRBJ2-5,TRBV6-1,TGTGCCAGCAGTGATTTCCGGAAGACCCAGTACTTC,CASSDFRKTQYF
many,-,TRBJ1-1,TRBV20-1,TGCAGTGCTCTTCAGGACACTACGAACACTGAAGCTTTCTTT,CSALQDTTNTEAFF
once,-,TRBJ1-1,TRBV2,TGTGCCAGCAGTGAAGGCGGGTATGAAGCTTTCTTT,CASSEGGYEAFF
few,-,TRBJ1-2,TRBV3-1,TGTGCCAGCAGCCAAATGGGTAGCGGCTACACCTTC,CASSQMGSGYTF
many,TRBD2,TRBJ2-7,TRBV5-1,TGCGCCAGCAGCTGGGGAGGGTCGTACGAGCAGTACTTC,CASSWGGSYEQYF
many,TRBD2,TRBJ2-5,TRBV27,TGTGCCAGCAGTTTAGGGACTAGCGGGGGGGCCCCCTTGCAAGAGACCCAGTACTTC,CASSLGTSGGAPLQETQYF
few,TRBD2,TRBJ2-5,TRBV5-1,TGCGCCAGCAGCCCGGGACTAGCGGGGGGACTCCAGATAGAGACCCAGTACTTC,CASSPGLAGGLQIETQYF
many,-,TRBJ2-2,TRBV7-9,TGTGCCACCAGGGGTTCGAACACCGGGGAGCTGTTTTTT,CATRGSNTGELFF
few,TRBD1,TRBJ1-1,TRBV6-1,TGTGCCAGCAGTGGACAGGGGGCGTCTCCTAACACTGAAGCTTTCTTT,CASSGQGASPNTEAFF
-,-,TRBJ1-2,TRBV20-1,TGCAGTGCTAGAGATCCCCGGGATGGCTACACCTTC,CSARDPRDGYTF
many,-,TRBJ2-7,TRBV11-2,TGTGCCAGCAGCTTAGCTCTAGCTGCTTACGAGCAGTACTTC,CASSLALAAYEQYF